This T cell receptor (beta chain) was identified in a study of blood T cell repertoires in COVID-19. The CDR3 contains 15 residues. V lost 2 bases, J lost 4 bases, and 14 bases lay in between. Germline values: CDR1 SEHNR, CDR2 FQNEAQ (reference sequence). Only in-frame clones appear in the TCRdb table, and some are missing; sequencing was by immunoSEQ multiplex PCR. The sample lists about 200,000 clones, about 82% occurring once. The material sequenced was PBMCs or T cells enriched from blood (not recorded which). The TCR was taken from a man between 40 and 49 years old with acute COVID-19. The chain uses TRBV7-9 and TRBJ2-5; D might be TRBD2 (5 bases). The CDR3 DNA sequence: TGTGCCAGCAGCTTACTCACGGGGTTAGGAGAGACCCAGTACTTC. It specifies CASSLLTGLGETQYF.